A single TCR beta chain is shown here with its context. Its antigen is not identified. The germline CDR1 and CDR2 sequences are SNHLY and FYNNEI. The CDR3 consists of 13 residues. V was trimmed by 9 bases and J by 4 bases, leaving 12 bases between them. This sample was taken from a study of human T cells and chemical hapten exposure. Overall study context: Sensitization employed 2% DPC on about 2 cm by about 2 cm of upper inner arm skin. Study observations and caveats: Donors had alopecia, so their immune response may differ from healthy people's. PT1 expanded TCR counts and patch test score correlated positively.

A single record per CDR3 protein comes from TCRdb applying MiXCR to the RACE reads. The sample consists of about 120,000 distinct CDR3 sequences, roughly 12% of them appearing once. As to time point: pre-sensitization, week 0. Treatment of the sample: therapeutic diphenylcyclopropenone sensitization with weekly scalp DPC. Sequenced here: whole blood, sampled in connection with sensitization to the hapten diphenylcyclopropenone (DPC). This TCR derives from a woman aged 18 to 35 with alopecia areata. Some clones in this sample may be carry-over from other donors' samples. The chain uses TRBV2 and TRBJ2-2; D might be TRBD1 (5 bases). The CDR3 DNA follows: TGTGCCAGGAGGACACTAATCACCGGGGAGCTGTTTTTT. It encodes CARRTLITGELFF.